The rows below give T cell receptor beta chains drawn from one sample of a study of PD-L1 blockade in urothelial cancer. Only in-frame clones appear in the TCRdb table, and some are missing; sequencing was by immunoSEQ multiplex PCR. Here the sample spans around 45,000 clones, 65% to 85% being singletons. This material consisted of PBMCs, taken around atezolizumab (anti-PD-L1) treatment. These TCRs come from a man between 60 and 70 years old with urothelial cancer. Both conserved end residues are part of each CDR3. The D gene is left open where the match is weak. The size field is filled for only some rows; it gives once, few, many or a size class.

d_call	v_call	clone_size	j_call	cdr3_nt	cdr3_aa
TRBD2	TRBV2	.	TRBJ2-3	TGTGCCGGTTCTAGCGGGACTAGCACAGATACGCAGTATTTT	CAGSSGTSTDTQYF
.	TRBV2	.	TRBJ1-4	TGTGCCAGCAGTCAAGGAGAGGCGACTAATGAAAAACTGTTTTTT	CASSQGEATNEKLFF
.	TRBV29-1	few	TRBJ1-2	TGCAGCGTTGAACGATTAAAGACAGGAGGCTACACCTTC	CSVERLKTGGYTF
.	TRBV28	.	TRBJ2-3	TGTGCCAGCAGGCCCGCGGGGCGTGAAGCCGATACGCAGTATTTT	CASRPAGREADTQYF
.	TRBV5-1	.	TRBJ2-1	TGCGCCAGCAGCCCGGAGCGATCCCCCTACAATGAGCAGTTCTTC	CASSPERSPYNEQFF
.	TRBV10-1	.	TRBJ1-5	TGCGCCAGCAGTGAGCCGGGACCAGGGGATCAGCCCCAGCATTTT	CASSEPGPGDQPQHF
TRBD2	TRBV6-1	.	TRBJ2-5	TGTGCCAGCAGTGAAGAGGGTCGAAAGGAAGCGGGGGCTCCCCAAGAGACCCAGTACTTC	CASSEEGRKEAGAPQETQYF
.	TRBV9	once	TRBJ2-5	TGTGCCAGCAGCTCCGGGGAGAAAATAGGAGAGACCCAGTACTTC	CASSSGEKIGETQYF